The T cell receptor (beta chain) under discussion was sequenced for a study of shared clonotypes between healthy human individuals. Study observations and caveats: The sole specimen, blood, was sampled, and tissue repertoires likely differ.

Unsorted PBMC DNA underwent sequencing on ten immunoSEQ deep assay plates. Profiled with immunoSEQ multiplex PCR; TCRdb holds only in-frame clones, not every one. This sample has some 450,000 clones, with more than 70% found just once. A remark on this clone: Its specificity is not known.

The length of the CDR3 is 14 residues. Trimming cost V 7 bases and J 3 bases; bases outside gene matches: 8. Germline CDR1 MDHEN, CDR2 SYDVKM. This rearrangement joins TRBV28 to TRBJ1-1; 7 nucleotides agree with TRBD1. The clonotype was recovered from a woman aged 40 to 50 in good health. Some clones in this sample may be carry-over from other donors' samples. Sequencing was done on a sample of PBMCs. This chain's CDR3 is CASTPRTGHTEAFF. The DNA for the CDR3 is TGTGCCAGCACCCCTAGGACAGGCCACACTGAAGCTTTCTTT.